Each of the 17 T cell receptor beta chains below was sequenced from the same sample in a study of T cells after yellow fever vaccination. TCRdb re-derived calls from the 5' RACE reads in MiXCR, one entry per CDR3 protein. The sample carries 300,000 to 400,000 distinct CDR3 sequences, roughly 8.7% recorded once. Sample: PBMCs, taken on the day of the first yellow fever vaccination. These receptors all stem from a man aged 18 to 29 who received the YFV17D yellow fever vaccine.

This clonotype came up a few times. The chain is built from TRBV15 and TRBJ2-3, with D perhaps matching TRBD1 or TRBD2 (6 bases each). Trimming cost V 0 bases and J 4 bases, with 8 bases left between them. The V gene's germline CDR1 is LNHNV and CDR2 YYDKDF (reference sequence). The CDR3 sequence is 14 residues long. DNA for the CDR3: TGTGCCACCAGCAGAGACGGGGGCCCAGATACGCAGTATTTT. This sequence encodes CATSRDGGPDTQYF.

This chain links TRBV25-1 with TRBJ2-7, with TRBD1 matching over 8 bases. With 4 bases clipped from V and 1 base from J, the junction kept 3 bases outside the gene matches. CDR3 size: 14 residues. The V gene's germline CDR1 is MGHDK and CDR2 SYGVNS. CDR3 sequence (DNA): TGTGCCAGCAGTGGAAACAGGGGGTCCTACGAGCAGTACGTC. Amino acid sequence: CASSGNRGSYEQYV.

V and J are TRBV10-3 and TRBJ2-1, with TRBD1 matching over 9 bases. V lost 5 bases and J lost 4; bases outside the gene matches: 12. Germline V gene sequence: CDR1 ENHRY, CDR2 SYGVKD. This CDR3 contains 17 residues. CDR3 nucleotides: TGTGCCATCAGTAAAACCGGGACAGGGCTTCGGTACAATGAGCAGTTCTTC. Translated: CAISKTGTGLRYNEQFF.

Ten or more counts support this clonotype. The chain recombines TRBV4-3 with TRBJ1-1; 8 nucleotides align to TRBD1. Germline V gene lookup returns CDR1 LGHNA and CDR2 YSLEER. V dropped 4 bases and J dropped 3; count of bases not matched to a gene: 1. This CDR3 has 13 amino acids. The CDR3 nucleotides are TGCGCCAGCAGCCGGGGACAGGACACTGAAGCTTTCTTT. As protein: CASSRGQDTEAFF.

This clonotype was observed at least ten times. The rearrangement joins TRBV7-7 to TRBJ2-1; TRBD2 matches at 10 bases. Germline assignment: CDR1 SSHAT and CDR2 FNYEAQ (reference sequence). The CDR3 loop spans 16 amino acids. Unmatched junction bases numbered 13, after V lost 6 bases and J lost 8 bases. CDR3: CASSYQLLAGIDEQFF. The CDR3 DNA sequence: TGTGCCAGCAGTTACCAATTACTAGCGGGGATCGATGAGCAGTTCTTC.

The CDR3 region is CASTTRVQTGELFF. CDR3 bases: TGTGCCAGCACCACCCGGGTCCAAACCGGGGAGCTGTTTTTT. This chain connects TRBV7-2 to TRBJ2-2; D is undetermined. CDR3 length: 14 residues. V lost 7 bases, J lost 5 bases, and 14 bases lay in between. Looked up from germline, CDR1 is SGHTA and CDR2 is FQGNSA. Looking up the rest from reference TRBV7-2 and TRBJ2-2 gives the full variable domain: GAGVSQSPSNKVTEKGKDVELRCDPISGHTALYWYRQSLGQGLEFLIYFQGNSAPDKSGLPSDRFSAERTGGSVSTLTIQRTQQEDSAVYLCASTTRVQTGELFFGEGSRLTVL.

This clonotype occurred a few times. J is TRBJ2-7 and V is TRBV6-2 or TRBV6-3; a weak D match, TRBD2 (7 bases). Trimming took 0 bases from V and 2 from J, leaving 11 bases between them. The CDR3 extends over 15 amino acids. The germline V gene encodes CDR1 MNHEY and CDR2 SVGEGT. In nucleotides, the CDR3 is TGTGCCAGCAGTTACTCGAGGGGGGGTACCTACGAGCAGTACGTC. Amino acid sequence: CASSYSRGGTYEQYV.

This clonotype was seen many times. This chain links TRBV13 with TRBJ2-7, with a tentative D call TRBD2 (6 bases). V was cut by 5 bases and J by 0 bases, with 14 bases left in between. Germline V gene data show CDR1 as PRHDT and CDR2 as FYEKMQ (reference sequence). The CDR3 spans 15 residues. The CDR3 sequence: CASSPGRKSSYEQYV. DNA of the CDR3: TGTGCCAGCAGCCCGGGGAGGAAGAGCTCCTACGAGCAGTACGTC.

The rearrangement links TRBV6-1 to TRBJ2-5, with D possibly TRBD1 on 6 matching bases. The CDR3 totals 14 residues. Trimming pared 6 bases from V and 2 bases from J, leaving 13 bases between. Germline values: CDR1 MNHNS, CDR2 SASEGT. This CDR3 reads CASSLLQGQETQYF. The CDR3 bases are TGTGCCAGCAGCCTCCTACAGGGACAAGAGACCCAGTACTTC.

The V gene is TRBV19, the J gene TRBJ2-6; no clear D gene. The CDR3 loop spans 16 amino acids. The germline V gene has CDR1 LNHDA and CDR2 SQIVND (reference sequence). V lost 7 bases to trimming and J lost 3 bases, with 16 bases between them. CDR3 DNA: TGTGCCAGTACCACCGGGCTGGGGTATGGGGCCAACGTCCTGACTTTC. Translation: CASTTGLGYGANVLTF.

This clonotype has only a few counts. The J gene is TRBJ1-1, the V gene TRBV7-9; D unresolved. Per the germline V gene, CDR1 is SEHNR and CDR2 is FQNEAQ (reference sequence). The CDR3 spans 11 residues. V lost 3 bases to trimming and J lost 7 bases, with 6 bases between them. This CDR3 reads CASSFWGEAFF. CDR3 coding DNA: TGTGCCAGCAGCTTTTGGGGTGAAGCTTTCTTT.

This clonotype was found a few times. The J gene is TRBJ1-1, the V gene TRBV4-1; the D gene is possibly TRBD1 (5 bases). Deletions cut 1 base from V and 0 bases from J, with 15 bases between. The germline CDR1 and CDR2 sequences are MGHRA and YSYEKL. The CDR3 consists of 17 residues. The CDR3, as DNA: TGCGCCAGCAGCCAAGGGATGGGGGAATACATGAACACTGAAGCTTTCTTT. Amino acid sequence: CASSQGMGEYMNTEAFF.

This clonotype was counted a few times. The chain links TRBV5-6 to TRBJ1-1, with TRBD1 matching 12 bases. The CDR3 totals 17 residues. CDR1 is SGHDT, CDR2 YYEEEE, per germline. The V gene end was trimmed by 0 bases and the J gene end by 5 bases; junction bases not matched to a gene: 8. CDR3 nucleotides: TGTGCCAGCAGCTTGGTAGGGGGACAGGGGGCAAGAACTGAAGCTTTCTTT. It encodes CASSLVGGQGARTEAFF.

This clonotype was counted a few times. The gene calls are TRBV12-3 or TRBV12-4 and TRBJ1-2; D ambiguous. The ends were cut back, 5 bases at V and 4 bases at J, with 14 bases in the middle. The length of the CDR3 is 14 residues. The CDR3 is CASSPSQASYGYTF. In DNA, the CDR3 is TGTGCCAGCAGTCCTAGTCAGGCCTCCTATGGCTACACCTTC.

A single count supports this clonotype. V gene TRBV18 combines with J gene TRBJ1-1, with D perhaps matching TRBD1 (6 bases). This CDR3 has 13 residues. V dropped 3 bases and J dropped 4 bases, with 9 bases sitting between them. Germline lookup yields CDR1 KGHSH and CDR2 LQKENI. Written as DNA, the CDR3 is TGTGCCAGCTCACCGGGGGCACGCACTGAAGCTTTCTTT. Its translation: CASSPGARTEAFF.

This chain uses TRBV5-5 with TRBJ1-6, with a weak D call TRBD1 (5 bases). The CDR3 extends over 15 amino acids. The V end lost 2 bases, the J end lost 10 bases, and 16 bases lay between the germline ends. CDR1 is SGHKS and CDR2 is YYEKEE in the germline V gene (reference sequence). CDR3 coding DNA: TGTGCCAGCAGCTTTGGGACGGAGAAAGGGTCACCCCTCCACTTT. Translation: CASSFGTEKGSPLHF.

The rearrangement uses TRBV5-1 and TRBJ1-1; 8 positions agree with TRBD1. Germline trimming cut 4 bases from V and 3 bases from J; bases unmatched to any gene: 5. CDR1 SGHRS and CDR2 YFSETQ come from the germline V gene. The CDR3 length is 14 residues. CDR3 region: CASSQTGEDTEAFF. The CDR3 bases are TGCGCCAGCAGCCAGACAGGGGAGGACACTGAAGCTTTCTTT.